The 20 T cell receptor beta chains reported below all come from one sample, sequenced in a study of OX40 agonist ivuxolimab in advanced cancers. Here immunoSEQ multiplex PCR was the method, and the copy in TCRdb shows in-frame clones only, minus some. The data contain 20,000 to 30,000 clones, 83% of them singletons. This material consisted of CD4+ or CD8+ T cells sorted from blood, taken in a trial of the OX40 agonist ivuxolimab. The receptors here all came from an adult with an advanced solid tumor such as melanoma, head and neck, liver or kidney cancer.

The CDR3 region is CASSLDFRGTNYGYTF. The CDR3 DNA is TGTGCCAGCAGCTTAGATTTCAGGGGAACTAACTATGGCTACACCTTC. The chain is built from TRBV11-2 and TRBJ1-2, with D perhaps TRBD1 (6 bases). CDR1 and CDR2 from the germline V gene are SGHAT and FQNNGV. Deletions cut 0 bases from V and 0 bases from J, with 11 bases between. The CDR3 spans 16 residues.

The chain uses TRBV7-9 and TRBJ2-7; TRBD2 might be the D (6 bases). Germline V gene lookup returns CDR1 SEHNR and CDR2 FQNEAQ (reference sequence). The CDR3 contains 13 residues. V lost 6 bases, J lost 3 bases, and 12 bases lay in between. The CDR3: CASRGGIRYEQYF. For the CDR3, the DNA is TGTGCCAGCAGGGGGGGAATACGCTACGAGCAGTACTTC.

The V and J genes are TRBV4-1 and TRBJ2-6; D not resolved. Germline CDR1 reads MGHRA; CDR2 reads YSYEKL. This CDR3 contains 18 residues. V lost 4 bases, J lost 4 bases, and 20 bases lay in between. CDR3 loop: CASSPYPGPLGGANVLTF. Here the CDR3 DNA reads TGCGCCAGCAGCCCTTACCCGGGTCCCTTGGGAGGGGCCAACGTCCTGACTTTC.

The J gene is TRBJ1-2, the V gene TRBV27; a weak D match, TRBD1 (6 bases). The CDR3 is 14 residues long. V was cut by 5 bases and J by 1 base, with 11 bases left in between. Per the germline V gene, CDR1 is MNHEY and CDR2 is SMNVEV (reference sequence). CDR3 protein: CASSQTGYNYGYTF. The CDR3 nucleotides read TGTGCCAGCAGTCAGACAGGTTATAACTATGGCTACACCTTC.

The chain carries TRBV9 and TRBJ2-3; 13 positions agree with TRBD2. V lost 4 bases, J lost 5 bases, and 4 bases stayed unmatched. Germline V gene sequence: CDR1 SGDLS, CDR2 YYNGEE. This CDR3 is built from 15 residues. Here the CDR3 reads CASSPGTSGIDTQYF. The CDR3 DNA reads TGTGCCAGCAGCCCCGGGACTAGCGGGATAGATACGCAGTATTTT.

The chain employs TRBV9 and TRBJ2-1, with D possibly matching TRBD2 (6 bases). Germline CDR1 is SGDLS and CDR2 is YYNGEE. V lost 4 bases, J lost 9 bases, and 11 bases lay in between. The CDR3 contains 12 residues. This chain's CDR3 is CASSRGSVEQFF. The CDR3 DNA follows: TGTGCCAGCAGCCGGGGGTCCGTTGAGCAGTTCTTC.

The chain recombines TRBV6-5 with TRBJ1-1; no firm D call. V lost 0 bases and J 2 bases, leaving 1 base between the germline ends. CDR1 and CDR2 (germline): MNHEY, SVGAGI. This CDR3 region has 12 residues. The CDR3 sequence is CASSYSNTEAFF. CDR3 sequence (DNA): TGTGCCAGCAGTTACTCCAACACTGAAGCTTTCTTT.

V and J are TRBV7-9 and TRBJ1-3; 10 positions agree with TRBD1. CDR1 SEHNR and CDR2 FQNEAQ come from the germline V gene (reference sequence). V dropped 3 bases and J dropped 4; count of bases not matched to a gene: 3. This CDR3 region has 15 residues. CDR3 residues: CASSFRDRGGNTIYF. The CDR3 bases are TGTGCCAGCAGCTTCCGGGACAGGGGCGGAAACACCATATATTTT.

By sample fraction, this clone is large (0.1 to 1%). V and J are TRBV19 and TRBJ1-1; D is unresolved. Germline assignment: CDR1 LNHDA and CDR2 SQIVND (reference sequence). The length of the CDR3 is 17 residues. V was cut by 4 bases and J by 5 bases, with 23 bases left in between. This chain's CDR3 is CASSRTDNSPIGTEAFF. The CDR3 nucleotides read TGTGCCAGTAGTAGAACAGATAATTCCCCAATAGGAACTGAAGCTTTCTTT. Variable domain in full (rest from reference TRBV19 and TRBJ1-1): DGGITQSPKYLFRKEGQNVTLSCEQNLNHDAMYWYRQDPGQGLRLIYYSQIVNDFQKGDIAEGYSVSREKKESFPLTVTSAQKNPTAFYLCASSRTDNSPIGTEAFFGQGTRLTVV.

This clone was recorded a few times. V gene TRBV6-5 combines with J gene TRBJ1-2, with D maybe TRBD1 (5 bases). Per the germline V gene, CDR1 is MNHEY and CDR2 is SVGAGI. This CDR3 has 15 residues. The ends were cut back, 6 bases at V and 1 base at J, with 15 bases in the middle. CDR3 in DNA: TGTGCCAGCAGCTCCGGGACGGCTATTAACTATGGCTACACCTTC. It codes for CASSSGTAINYGYTF.

V usage is TRBV29-1 and J usage is TRBJ2-3; TRBD2 agrees at 7 bases. CDR3 size: 17 residues. The V gene's germline CDR1 is SQVTM and CDR2 ANQGSEA. Unmatched junction bases numbered 12, after V lost 0 bases and J lost 3 bases. The CDR3 region has the DNA TGCAGCGTTGAAGAAGATCAGCGGGGACCTCCGACAGATACGCAGTATTTT. Translated: CSVEEDQRGPPTDTQYF.

This chain joins TRBV7-7 and TRBJ2-2; 12 bases align to TRBD2. The germline CDR1 and CDR2 sequences are SSHAT and FNYEAQ (reference sequence). The CDR3 covers 17 residues. V lost 5 bases to trimming and J lost 8 bases; unmatched junction nucleotides: 12. The CDR3 region has the DNA TGTGCCAGCAGCGCTAGCGGGGGGGCCGCGGGCCGAGGGGAGCTGTTTTTT. It translates to CASSASGGAAGRGELFF.

This chain links TRBV11-2 with TRBJ2-1; 8 nucleotides agree with TRBD1. V was pared by 4 bases and J by 7 bases, with 3 bases of the junction left unmatched. Looked up from germline, CDR1 is SGHAT and CDR2 is FQNNGV. The CDR3 extends over 13 amino acids. Here the CDR3 reads CASSSWTGNEQFF. CDR3 coding DNA: TGTGCCAGCAGCTCATGGACAGGGAATGAGCAGTTCTTC. Filled out from reference TRBV11-2 and TRBJ2-1, the complete variable domain reads EAGVAQSPRYKIIEKRQSVAFWCNPISGHATLYWYQQILGQGPKLLIQFQNNGVVDDSQLPKDRFSAERLKGVDSTLKIQPAKLEDSAVYLCASSSWTGNEQFFGPGTRLTVL.

Remarks on this clone: One end of the junction is discordant with germline, which a read error may explain. The chain joins TRBV7-2 to TRBJ1-1; D is uncertain. Germline V lookup: CDR1 SGHTA, CDR2 FQGNSA. The CDR3 covers 14 residues. CDR3 protein: CASSVAEVKTEAFF. CDR3 in DNA: TGTGCCAGCAGCGTTGCCGAGGTGAAAACTGAAGCTTTCTTT.

The chain has TRBV27 and TRBJ1-1, with no clear D. The CDR3 has 14 amino acids. V dropped 2 bases and J dropped 4 bases, with 11 bases sitting between them. Germline CDR1 MNHEY, CDR2 SMNVEV (reference sequence). The CDR3 DNA reads TGTGCCAGCAGTTTAACGGGGAAGAGCACTGAAGCTTTCTTT. Translation gives CASSLTGKSTEAFF.

J is TRBJ1-2 and V is TRBV9; D is unresolved. Trimming cost V 1 base and J 2 bases, with 15 bases left between them. Germline assignment: CDR1 SGDLS and CDR2 YYNGEE. CDR3 length: 16 amino acids. The CDR3 nucleotides are TGTGCCAGCAGCGTAAATAGTGGACCGTCCAACTATGGCTACACCTTC. Translated: CASSVNSGPSNYGYTF.

The J gene is TRBJ1-1, the V gene TRBV5-5; no firm D call. Trimming took off 6 bases at V and 1 base at J, with 10 bases between the two ends. The germline V gene has CDR1 SGHKS and CDR2 YYEKEE (reference sequence). This CDR3 contains 13 residues. Here the CDR3 reads CASTFEQNTEAFF. The DNA of the CDR3 is TGTGCCAGCACCTTTGAGCAGAACACTGAAGCTTTCTTT.

The chain is built from TRBV4-1 and TRBJ2-3; a weak D match, TRBD1 (6 bases). Germline CDR1 MGHRA, CDR2 YSYEKL. The CDR3 is 14 amino acids. V lost 5 bases and J 4 bases, leaving 13 bases between the germline ends. CDR3 DNA: TGCGCCAGCAGCGAAACAGGGTTACCAGATACGCAGTATTTT. It is translated as CASSETGLPDTQYF.

The chain joins TRBV16 to TRBJ1-2; 9 nucleotides line up with TRBD1. From germline, CDR1 is KGHSY and CDR2 FQNENV. This CDR3 contains 16 residues. V shed 3 bases and J 3 bases; nucleotides not matched to a gene: 8. The CDR3 region is CASSHFRTGADYGYTF. Written as DNA, the CDR3 is TGTGCCAGCAGCCATTTCAGGACAGGGGCGGACTATGGCTACACCTTC.

This clone showed up just a few times. The chain links TRBV6-4 to TRBJ2-3; 12 positions match TRBD2. The CDR3 sequence is 15 residues long. V was pared by 4 bases and J by 1 base, with 0 bases of the junction left unmatched. CDR1 and CDR2 (germline): MRHNA, SNTAGT. The CDR3 region is CASSGTSGGTDTQYF. The CDR3 DNA reads as TGTGCCAGCAGTGGGACTAGCGGGGGCACAGATACGCAGTATTTT.